The 13 T cell receptor beta chains below all came from one sample that was sequenced in a study of T cell responses to AZD1222 COVID-19 vaccine. Sequencing used immunoSEQ multiplex PCR; TCRdb keeps in-frame clones, though not all of them. Among 90,000 to 150,000 clones listed, about 88% were seen once. Material: peripheral blood, obtained 28 days after the second AZD1222 dose. These receptors were taken from an adult who received the AZD1222 COVID-19 vaccine.

The chain joins TRBV28 to TRBJ2-7; tentative D call: TRBD1 (5 bases). This CDR3 comprises 13 residues. Trimming took off 4 bases at V and 2 bases at J, with 9 bases between the two ends. Germline values: CDR1 MDHEN, CDR2 SYDVKM. The CDR3 sequence is CASSSGHTYEQYF. In nucleotides, the CDR3 is TGTGCCAGCAGTTCTGGACATACCTACGAGCAGTACTTC.

As regards this clone: An end of the junction does not agree with germline; a read error may underlie this. This sequence joins TRBV3-1 (or the pseudogene TRBV3-2) and TRBJ2-3; a possible D gene is TRBD2 (6 bases). The CDR3 spans 15 residues. In germline, CDR1 is LGHDT, CDR2 YNNKEL (reference sequence). CDR3 region: CASKGGGTQADSQYF. The DNA for the CDR3 is TGTGCCAGCAAGGGCGGCGGGACTCAGGCAGATTCGCAGTATTTT.

The V and J genes are TRBV24-1 and TRBJ1-1; no clear D gene. The CDR3 covers 13 residues. The V and J ends lost 2 bases and 5 bases respectively, with 8 bases between them. Germline V gene data show CDR1 as KGHDR and CDR2 as SFDVKD. CDR3 bases: TGTGCCACCAGTGATTCGGAGACGACTGAAGCTTTCTTT. This sequence encodes CATSDSETTEAFF.

The chain recombines TRBV29-1 with TRBJ2-7; 9 bases are a match to TRBD1. There are 13 residues in the CDR3. The V gene end was trimmed by 7 bases and the J gene end by 0 bases; junction bases not matched to a gene: 4. Germline V gene data show CDR1 as SQVTM and CDR2 as ANQGSEA. CDR3 coding DNA: TGCAGCGCTGGACAGGGGAGCTCCTACGAGCAGTACTTC. Amino acids: CSAGQGSSYEQYF.

This clone was detected only once. The V gene is TRBV3-1 (or the pseudogene TRBV3-2), the J gene TRBJ2-3, with D possibly matching TRBD1 (6 bases). This CDR3 region has 16 residues. Germline V gene lookup returns CDR1 LGHDT and CDR2 YNNKEL (reference sequence). V lost 4 bases and J 0 bases, leaving 14 bases between the germline ends. The CDR3 DNA reads TGTGCCAGCAGCCCCAGGGGCGGGCCTAGCACAGATACGCAGTATTTT. Encoded protein: CASSPRGGPSTDTQYF.

The V gene is TRBV19, the J gene TRBJ2-7, with 8 bases that match TRBD1. The length of the CDR3 is 14 residues. Trimming took 5 bases from V and 2 from J; bases not matched to a gene: 5. The germline V gene encodes CDR1 LNHDA and CDR2 SQIVND (reference sequence). The CDR3 spells CASSPGTGPYEQYF. For the CDR3, the DNA is TGTGCCAGTAGTCCCGGGACAGGTCCCTACGAGCAGTACTTC. The entire variable domain, with the rest obtained from reference TRBV19 and TRBJ2-7, is as follows: DGGITQSPKYLFRKEGQNVTLSCEQNLNHDAMYWYRQDPGQGLRLIYYSQIVNDFQKGDIAEGYSVSREKKESFPLTVTSAQKNPTAFYLCASSPGTGPYEQYFGPGTRLTVT.

DNA of the CDR3: TGTGCCAGCAGCGGTAACCATAATTCACCCCTCCACTTT. Encoded protein: CASSGNHNSPLHF. The chain is built from TRBV9 and TRBJ1-6; D uncertain. This CDR3 is 13 amino acids long. The germline V gene encodes CDR1 SGDLS and CDR2 YYNGEE. The germline V and J ends were trimmed by 3 bases and 5 bases, with 6 bases remaining between them.

This sequence joins TRBV4-1 and TRBJ2-1; possibly TRBD1 or TRBD2 for D (5 bases each). Per germline, CDR1 MGHRA and CDR2 YSYEKL. V was shortened by 8 bases and J by 0 bases, with 17 bases between the two germline ends. The CDR3 runs to 16 residues. The CDR3 sequence is CASGTWAGSSYNEQFF. The CDR3 coding sequence is TGCGCCAGCGGGACCTGGGCAGGCAGCTCCTACAATGAGCAGTTCTTC.

The rearrangement links TRBV28 to TRBJ1-1; TRBD1 aligns across 9 bases. CDR1 is MDHEN, CDR2 SYDVKM, per germline. Trimming removed 8 bases from V and 5 bases from J; junction bases left unmatched: 6. CDR3 length equals 13 residues. CDR3 DNA sequence: TGTGCCAGCGCCAGGGACAGGGTGACTGAAGCTTTCTTT. Its protein is CASARDRVTEAFF.

This clone is a singleton in its sample. The rearrangement uses TRBV19 and TRBJ1-6; TRBD1 aligns across 9 bases. The germline V gene encodes CDR1 LNHDA and CDR2 SQIVND (reference sequence). This CDR3 has 13 amino acids. V trimming: 5 bases; J trimming: 9 bases; junction bases outside the gene matches: 2. CDR3 in DNA: TGTGCCAGTAGTGGGACAGGGTTTTCACCCCTCCACTTT. Encoded protein: CASSGTGFSPLHF.

This clone was detected only a few times. The V gene is TRBV5-4, the J gene TRBJ1-2, with a tentative D call TRBD1 (5 bases). The CDR3 spans 16 residues. CDR1 and CDR2 from the germline V gene are SGHNT and YYREEE (reference sequence). V lost 0 bases to trimming and J lost 1 base, with 13 bases between them. As DNA, the CDR3 is TGTGCCAGCAGCTTGGACCTCGACAGCTATAACTATGGCTACACCTTC. This gives the protein CASSLDLDSYNYGYTF.

V usage is TRBV18 and J usage is TRBJ2-3; D is perhaps TRBD1 (6 bases). Trimming pared 2 bases from V and 2 bases from J, leaving 11 bases between. Germline lookup yields CDR1 KGHSH and CDR2 LQKENI. This CDR3 has 15 amino acids. Written as DNA, the CDR3 is TGTGCCAGCTCACCAGGGGGCGAGTCCACAGATACGCAGTATTTT. It yields the protein CASSPGGESTDTQYF.

The chain carries TRBV19 and TRBJ1-2; D is undetermined. V shed 8 bases and J shed 7 bases, with 20 bases lying between them. The CDR3 is 14 residues long. Germline V gene sequence: CDR1 LNHDA, CDR2 SQIVND (reference sequence). CDR3 in DNA: TGTGCCAGTGGCCCGGGAGGAGCTAGGCGTGGCTACACCTTC. Translated: CASGPGGARRGYTF.